This TCR beta chain derives from a study of T cells after yellow fever vaccination. Trimming took off 5 bases at V and 6 bases at J, with 8 bases between the two ends. Germline V gene data show CDR1 as SGHAT and CDR2 as FQNNGV. CDR3 length equals 11 residues. Study-wide points: Abundant contaminating clonotypes from the bulk population could appear in FACS-sorted repertoires.

This clonotype was seen a handful of times. What it binds is not known. One entry per CDR3 protein results from TCRdb running MiXCR on the 5' RACE reads. This table has a few hundred thousand distinct CDR3 sequences, 9.5% to 13% appearing once. The origin of this receptor is a man aged 18-30 years who received the YFV17D yellow fever vaccine. The chain combines TRBV11-2 with TRBJ2-7; D tentatively fits TRBD1 or TRBD2 (6 bases each). The input for sequencing was PBMCs, taken on the day of the first yellow fever vaccination. In nucleotides, the CDR3 is TGTGCCAGCAGCGAGGGGGGCGAGCAGTACGTC. Amino acids: CASSEGGEQYV.